What follows are 26 T cell receptor beta chains derived from one specimen sequenced in a study of shared clonotypes between healthy human individuals. Sequencing was performed with immunoSEQ multiplex PCR; in TCRdb, only in-frame clones are kept and a portion is missing. The data hold some 2,500,000 clones, with over 85% observed a single time. The sample consisted of naive CD4+ T cells from PBMCs. Subset specified: CD45RA+ positively selected. These receptor sequences come from a man aged 18 to 30 in good health. Some clones in this sample may be carry-over from other donors' samples.

The rearrangement joins TRBV5-1 to TRBJ1-4; no firm D call. Trimming took off 0 bases at V and 11 bases at J, with 11 bases between the two ends. The CDR3 runs 13 residues. CDR1 and CDR2 from the germline V gene are SGHRS and YFSETQ. CDR3 nucleotide sequence: TGCGCCAGCAGCTTGGACGAGTCGGGGAAACTGTTTTTT. Its protein product is CASSLDESGKLFF.

CDR3 bases: TGTGCCTGGAGTGTCCCCTCAACGAACACTGAAGCTTTCTTT. Protein sequence: CAWSVPSTNTEAFF. The chain links TRBV30 to TRBJ1-1, with unresolved D. Trimming cost V 0 bases and J 1 base, with 9 bases left between them. CDR3 length equals 14 residues. CDR1 and CDR2 (germline): GTSNPN, SVGIG (reference sequence).

J is TRBJ2-3 and V is TRBV7-3, with 14 bases fitting TRBD2. Germline V gene data show CDR1 as SGHTA and CDR2 as FQGTGA. The J segment lost 4 bases and the V segment lost 5 bases, leaving 5 bases of the junction unmatched. This CDR3 contains 16 residues. CDR3 in DNA: TGTGCCAGCAGCCCCCGACTAGCGGGAGGGCCAGATACGCAGTATTTT. Amino acids: CASSPRLAGGPDTQYF.

This chain uses TRBV7-3 with TRBJ2-2, with 10 bases that match TRBD1. J gave up 2 bases and V 10 bases, and 10 bases lay outside the gene matches. Germline loops: CDR1 SGHTA, CDR2 FQGTGA. CDR3 size: 16 residues. In DNA, the CDR3 is TGTGCCACCTCGGACAGGGGGAGAGGAAACACCGGGGAGCTGTTTTTT. This gives the protein CATSDRGRGNTGELFF.

The V call is TRBV6-1, the J call TRBJ1-5, with D hard to call. The CDR3 covers 14 residues. V was clipped by 5 bases and J by 1 base, with 9 bases between them. Germline V CDR1 and CDR2: MNHNS, SASEGT. This CDR3 is CASSSTGSNQPQHF. Here the CDR3 DNA reads TGTGCCAGCAGTTCTACGGGCAGCAATCAGCCCCAGCATTTT.

The chain joins TRBV10-3 to TRBJ2-1; D gene unclear. Between the trimmed V and J ends, which lost 3 bases and 6 bases, there was a span of 6 bases. Looked up from germline, CDR1 is ENHRY and CDR2 is SYGVKD. The CDR3 contains 12 residues. CDR3 residues: CAISDLANEQFF. The CDR3 region has the DNA TGTGCCATCAGTGATCTGGCCAATGAGCAGTTCTTC.

V gene TRBV5-1 combines with J gene TRBJ2-1; D not certain. CDR1 SGHRS and CDR2 YFSETQ come from the germline V gene. The CDR3 is 13 amino acids. The V end lost 2 bases, the J end lost 9 bases, and 12 bases lay between the germline ends. In DNA form, the CDR3 reads TGCGCCAGCAGCTTTTTGGGATTGGTTGAGCAGTTCTTC. Protein product: CASSFLGLVEQFF.

Of note for this clone: This CDR3 is also generated by other DNA sequences in the sample. The rearrangement links TRBV5-1 to TRBJ2-7; 10 bases are shared with TRBD2. The CDR3 runs 15 residues. V trimming: 4 bases; J trimming: 6 bases; junction bases outside the gene matches: 10. Germline loops: CDR1 SGHRS, CDR2 YFSETQ. In nucleotides, the CDR3 is TGCGCCAGCAGCCCCGGGCTAGCGGGAGTAGGCGAGCAGTACTTC. Protein: CASSPGLAGVGEQYF.

The chain carries TRBV9 and TRBJ2-1; 10 bases fit TRBD2. CDR1 is SGDLS, CDR2 YYNGEE, per germline. V shed 0 bases, J shed 4 bases, and the junction held 1 base outside the gene matches. The CDR3 length is 15 residues. The CDR3 bases are TGTGCCAGCAGCGTAGAACTAGCGGGGTACAATGAGCAGTTCTTC. Its translation: CASSVELAGYNEQFF.

The DNA of the CDR3 is TGTGCCAGCAGCTTAACGGGACAGGTAGCTGAAGCTTTCTTT. It encodes CASSLTGQVAEAFF. The chain carries TRBV7-3 and TRBJ1-1; 8 bases align to TRBD1. The CDR3 is made up of 14 amino acids. The germline V gene encodes CDR1 SGHTA and CDR2 FQGTGA. After removal of 0 bases from V and 6 bases from J, the junction contained 3 bases not matched to a gene. The full variable domain, with the rest looked up from reference TRBV7-3 and TRBJ1-1, is GAGVSQTPSNKVTEKGKYVELRCDPISGHTALYWYRQSLGQGPEFLIYFQGTGAADDSGLPNDRFFAVRPEGSVSTLKIQRTERGDSAVYLCASSLTGQVAEAFFGQGTRLTVV.

V and J are TRBV2 and TRBJ2-2; TRBD1 is a possible D gene (6 bases). Trimming shortened V by 10 bases and J by 0 bases, and 12 bases separated the two germline ends. Germline CDR1 and CDR2: SNHLY and FYNNEI. CDR3 length: 14 residues. This CDR3 reads CATQDSTNTGELFF. In DNA, the CDR3 is TGTGCCACCCAGGACAGCACGAACACCGGGGAGCTGTTTTTT.

The J gene is TRBJ2-1, the V gene TRBV6-6; 8 nucleotides line up with TRBD2. Germline V CDR1 and CDR2: MNHNY, SVGAGI (reference sequence). The CDR3 has 15 amino acids. V was pared by 5 bases and J by 5 bases, with 8 bases of the junction left unmatched. CDR3 loop: CASSRAGDFHNEQFF. The CDR3, as DNA: TGTGCCAGCAGTCGAGCGGGAGATTTCCACAATGAGCAGTTCTTC.

The rearrangement links TRBV18 to TRBJ1-1; D gene ambiguous. V lost 6 bases to trimming and J lost 2 bases, with 10 bases between them. The CDR3 spans 13 residues. The germline V gene has CDR1 KGHSH and CDR2 LQKENI. The CDR3: CASSQAANTEAFF. The CDR3 coding sequence is TGTGCCAGCTCGCAAGCGGCTAACACTGAAGCTTTCTTT.

The V and J genes are TRBV7-9 and TRBJ1-1; D is ambiguous. Trimming took off 4 bases at V and 5 bases at J, with 14 bases between the two ends. The germline V gene has CDR1 SEHNR and CDR2 FQNEAQ (reference sequence). The CDR3 spans 14 residues. Written as DNA, the CDR3 is TGTGCCAGCAGCTCAGCGACCCTCATAACTGAAGCTTTCTTT. Translated, it gives CASSSATLITEAFF. Drawing the rest from reference TRBV7-9 and TRBJ1-1, the complete variable domain is DTGVSQNPRHKITKRGQNVTFRCDPISEHNRLYWYRQTLGQGPEFLTYFQNEAQLEKSRLLSDRFSAERPKGSFSTLEIQRTEQGDSAMYLCASSSATLITEAFFGQGTRLTVV.

This clone was observed once. The chain joins TRBV11-2 to TRBJ2-1, with 8 nucleotides matching TRBD1. Looked up from germline, CDR1 is SGHAT and CDR2 is FQNNGV. With 7 bases clipped from V and 3 bases from J, the junction kept 11 bases outside the gene matches. CDR3 size: 16 residues. The CDR3 spells CASTRRRGQDYNEQFF. The CDR3 DNA reads as TGTGCCAGCACCCGCAGGCGGGGACAGGACTACAATGAGCAGTTCTTC.

V and J are TRBV6-1 and TRBJ1-5, with D hard to call. V was clipped by 2 bases and J by 0 bases, with 5 bases between them. Germline V gene sequence: CDR1 MNHNS, CDR2 SASEGT. This CDR3 is 14 amino acids long. CDR3 nucleotide sequence: TGTGCCAGCAGTGAATCTTTTAGCAATCAGCCCCAGCATTTT. Amino acids: CASSESFSNQPQHF.

The chain has TRBV12-2 and TRBJ2-2; TRBD2 is the table's D call, not checked against the DNA. TRBV12-2 is termed a pseudogene. This CDR3 region has 18 residues. For the CDR3, the DNA is TGTGCAAGTCGTCCTCCTCGTGAGGGAGGGCCGGACACCGGGGAGCTGTTTTTT. Translated, it gives CASRPPREGGPDTGELFF.

The chain links TRBV7-3 to TRBJ2-1, with 7 bases lining up with TRBD2. V lost 1 base to trimming and J lost 7 bases; unmatched junction nucleotides: 7. This CDR3 comprises 15 residues. Germline lookup yields CDR1 SGHTA and CDR2 FQGTGA. The CDR3 DNA reads as TGTGCCAGCAGCTTAAGCGGGACTACCTTAAATGAGCAGTTCTTC. This translates into CASSLSGTTLNEQFF.

The V and J genes are TRBV28 and TRBJ2-7; D gene ambiguous. Germline V gives CDR1 MDHEN, CDR2 SYDVKM. V lost 6 bases and J lost 5, with 17 bases in between. The CDR3 totals 14 residues. The CDR3 here is CASSALIGYDEQYF. CDR3 DNA: TGTGCCAGCAGCGCACTTATCGGTTACGACGAGCAGTACTTC.

This clone was counted only a few times. The chain is built from TRBV28 and TRBJ1-2; TRBD1 aligns across 7 bases. The germline V gene has CDR1 MDHEN and CDR2 SYDVKM. With V trimmed by 4 bases and J by 7 bases, 6 bases remained unmatched. This CDR3 has 13 residues. Written as DNA, the CDR3 is TGTGCCAGCAGTTACGACAGGGTGGTTGGCTACACCTTC. Its translation: CASSYDRVVGYTF.

The chain uses TRBV13 and TRBJ2-5; the D gene is possibly TRBD1 (6 bases). The CDR3 has 14 residues. The germline CDR1 and CDR2 sequences are PRHDT and FYEKMQ (reference sequence). With 2 bases removed from V and 5 bases from J, the gap between germline ends came to 12 bases. CDR3 sequence reads: CASSLQGIWETQYF. Written as DNA, the CDR3 is TGTGCCAGCAGCTTACAGGGGATTTGGGAGACCCAGTACTTC. The entire variable domain, with the rest obtained from reference TRBV13 and TRBJ2-5, is as follows: AAGVIQSPRHLIKEKRETATLKCYPIPRHDTVYWYQQGPGQDPQFLISFYEKMQSDKGSIPDRFSAQQFSDYHSELNMSSLELGDSALYFCASSLQGIWETQYFGPGTRLLVL.

The chain couples TRBV2 to TRBJ1-1; 8 bases align to TRBD1. CDR3 length equals 15 residues. Germline CDR1 is SNHLY and CDR2 is FYNNEI. The V and J ends lost 6 bases and 5 bases, in that order; junction bases with no gene match: 11. The CDR3 loop is CASRSDRGGGTEAFF. DNA of the CDR3: TGTGCCAGCAGGTCCGACAGGGGAGGAGGAACTGAAGCTTTCTTT.

With regard to this clone: Within the sample, other DNA sequences also encode this same CDR3. The chain couples TRBV18 to TRBJ2-7, with D tentatively TRBD1 (5 bases). The germline V and J ends were trimmed by 3 bases and 1 base, with 10 bases remaining between them. The CDR3 is 14 amino acids. The V gene's germline CDR1 is KGHSH and CDR2 LQKENI. CDR3: CASSPGRTSYEQYF. The CDR3 nucleotides read TGTGCCAGCTCACCCGGCAGGACATCCTACGAGCAGTACTTC. Filled out from reference TRBV18 and TRBJ2-7, the complete variable domain reads NAGVMQNPRHLVRRRGQEARLRCSPMKGHSHVYWYRQLPEEGLKFMVYLQKENIIDESGMPKERFSAEFPKEGPSILRIQQVVRGDSAAYFCASSPGRTSYEQYFGPGTRLTVT.

This chain uses TRBV4-1 with TRBJ2-1; D gene uncertain. Between the trimmed V and J ends, which lost 2 bases and 12 bases, there was a span of 14 bases. The CDR3 loop spans 13 amino acids. CDR1 and CDR2 (germline): MGHRA, YSYEKL. The CDR3 sequence is CASSQITPSAQFF. The CDR3 DNA reads as TGCGCCAGCAGCCAAATCACCCCGTCCGCGCAGTTCTTC.

The chain joins TRBV6-1 to TRBJ2-7, with 7 bases fitting TRBD2. V lost 6 bases to trimming and J lost 0 bases; unmatched junction nucleotides: 8. This CDR3 region has 15 residues. Germline values: CDR1 MNHNS, CDR2 SASEGT. The CDR3 DNA reads TGTGCCAGCAGCTCCCAGCGGGACCTCTCCTACGAGCAGTACTTC. Translation gives CASSSQRDLSYEQYF.

The chain employs TRBV18 and TRBJ2-7; TRBD1 aligns across 9 bases. This CDR3 is built from 15 residues. The germline CDR1 and CDR2 sequences are KGHSH and LQKENI. The V segment lost 2 bases and the J segment 0 bases; nucleotides outside the gene matches: 2. The CDR3 DNA is TGTGCCAGCTCACCAGGGGACAGGGCCTCCTACGAGCAGTACTTC. Its translation is CASSPGDRASYEQYF.